A single sample is the source of the 18 T cell receptor beta chains below, sequenced in a study of shared T cell receptors in the human thymus. The protocol was immunoSEQ multiplex PCR, while the TCRdb copy is restricted to in-frame clones and leaves out a portion. The sample holds some 700,000 clones, 70% to 90% seen once. A further study also used this sample, focusing on human thymus T cells.

Input material: thymocytes. The receptors here all came from a girl under three years old with a congenital heart defect.

The V and J genes are TRBV5-4 and TRBJ1-1, with 8 bases identical to TRBD1. Per the germline V gene, CDR1 is SGHNT and CDR2 is YYREEE (reference sequence). The CDR3 consists of 12 residues. Unmatched junction bases numbered 4, after V lost 4 bases and J lost 8 bases. CDR3 amino acids: CASSRDRGEAFF. The CDR3 DNA reads TGTGCCAGCAGCCGCGACAGGGGCGAAGCTTTCTTT.

This clone was observed a handful of times. J is TRBJ2-2 and V is TRBV11-3; 9 bases line up with TRBD1. Germline-derived CDR1 and CDR2 are SGHNT and YENEEA. Losses at the gene ends were 5 bases for V and 5 bases for J; bases not matched to a gene: 6. This CDR3 is 15 amino acids long. CDR3 in DNA: TGTGCCAGCAGCCGGGGCGACAGGGGGACCGGGGAGCTGTTTTTT. As protein: CASSRGDRGTGELFF.

The genes are TRBV29-1 and TRBJ1-2; tentatively, D is TRBD1 (5 bases). The germline gives CDR1 SQVTM, CDR2 ANQGSEA. The CDR3 totals 12 residues. The ends were cut back, 3 bases at V and 6 bases at J, with 11 bases in the middle. CDR3 amino acids: CSVDRVNNGYTF. CDR3 nucleotide sequence: TGCAGCGTTGACAGGGTCAACAATGGCTACACCTTC.

This clone was detected only a few times. The chain couples TRBV5-1 to TRBJ1-2, with 10 positions matching TRBD1. V dropped 4 bases and J dropped 3; count of bases not matched to a gene: 6. This CDR3 is built from 15 residues. CDR1 and CDR2 (germline): SGHRS, YFSETQ. CDR3 residues: CASSPAGTGDYGYTF. The CDR3 DNA is TGCGCCAGCAGCCCCGCCGGGACAGGGGACTATGGCTACACCTTC.

The V call is TRBV25-1, the J call TRBJ1-5, with 7 bases aligning to TRBD1. CDR1 is MGHDK and CDR2 is SYGVNS in the germline V gene. Trimming took 4 bases from V and 1 from J; bases not matched to a gene: 1. There are 14 residues in the CDR3. This chain's CDR3 is CASSARGSNQPQHF. CDR3 bases: TGTGCCAGCAGTGCCAGGGGGAGCAATCAGCCCCAGCATTTT.

This sequence joins TRBV7-2 and TRBJ1-5; TRBD1 matches 8 bases. The CDR3 loop spans 19 amino acids. The V segment lost 4 bases and the J segment 2 bases; nucleotides outside the gene matches: 16. Germline V gives CDR1 SGHTA, CDR2 FQGNSA. This chain's CDR3 is CASSSLSDRAEWGNQPQHF. The CDR3 DNA sequence: TGTGCCAGCAGCTCTTTATCGGACAGGGCGGAGTGGGGCAATCAGCCCCAGCATTTT.

The CDR3 sequence: CASSQDSGGLAYGYTF. The CDR3 bases are TGTGCCAGCAGCCAAGATAGCGGAGGGTTGGCCTATGGCTACACCTTC. V usage is TRBV14 and J usage is TRBJ1-2; no clear D gene. The CDR3 totals 16 residues. The V and J ends lost 0 bases and 4 bases respectively, with 15 bases between them. Germline CDR1 and CDR2: SGHDN and FVKESK.

The genes are TRBV7-2 and TRBJ2-1; 7 positions agree with TRBD2. Germline CDR1 SGHTA, CDR2 FQGNSA. The J segment lost 4 bases and the V segment lost 0 bases, leaving 6 bases of the junction unmatched. The CDR3 has 16 residues. CDR3 bases: TGTGCCAGCAGCTTAGCACGGCTAGCGGTATACAATGAGCAGTTCTTC. Translated: CASSLARLAVYNEQFF.

V usage is TRBV7-2 and J usage is TRBJ1-5; D ambiguous. The V and J ends lost 2 bases and 8 bases respectively, with 7 bases between them. In germline, CDR1 is SGHTA, CDR2 FQGNSA. CDR3 length equals 12 residues. The CDR3 spells CASSLYTEPQHF. The CDR3 DNA follows: TGTGCCAGCAGCTTATATACGGAGCCCCAGCATTTT.

This sequence joins TRBV5-1 and TRBJ1-1; D is unclear. The CDR3 is 19 residues long. The V end lost 0 bases, the J end lost 1 base, and 22 bases lay between the germline ends. Germline V gives CDR1 SGHRS, CDR2 YFSETQ. The CDR3 sequence: CASSLAFVHPHIKNTEAFF. CDR3 coding DNA: TGCGCCAGCAGCTTGGCTTTTGTCCATCCCCACATAAAGAACACTGAAGCTTTCTTT.

The chain is built from TRBV18 and TRBJ2-7; TRBD2 is a possible D gene (6 bases). The CDR3 length is 13 residues. V lost 6 bases and J lost 4, with 13 bases in between. Germline V gene lookup returns CDR1 KGHSH and CDR2 LQKENI. CDR3 residues: CASSELRGYEQYF. DNA for the CDR3: TGTGCCAGCTCCGAACTCCGGGGGTACGAGCAGTACTTC.

The chain combines TRBV11-2 with TRBJ1-3; TRBD1 is a possible D gene (5 bases). The germline CDR1 and CDR2 sequences are SGHAT and FQNNGV. The CDR3 has 17 amino acids. V lost 2 bases and J 2 bases, leaving 16 bases between the germline ends. CDR3 nucleotides: TGTGCCAGCAGCTTAAGGTTTAACAGGACCCCTGGAAACACCATATATTTT. Its protein product is CASSLRFNRTPGNTIYF.

The CDR3 protein is CSAGGYAGTGVLNTEAFF. The CDR3 DNA follows: TGCAGCGCCGGTGGTTACGCCGGGACAGGTGTTTTGAACACTGAAGCTTTCTTT. The chain recombines TRBV29-1 with TRBJ1-1; TRBD1 aligns across 8 bases. The V gene's germline CDR1 is SQVTM and CDR2 ANQGSEA. With V trimmed by 7 bases and J by 0 bases, 19 bases remained unmatched. The CDR3 is 18 residues long.

This clone was recorded only once. This sequence joins TRBV27 and TRBJ1-6; D possibly corresponds to TRBD1 (6 bases). Germline CDR1 MNHEY, CDR2 SMNVEV (reference sequence). V was trimmed by 5 bases and J by 6 bases, leaving 14 bases between them. The CDR3 is 15 residues long. The CDR3 protein is CASSPLGQFNSPLHF. The CDR3 DNA is TGTGCCAGCAGTCCGCTAGGACAGTTTAATTCACCCCTCCACTTT.

The gene calls are TRBV23-1 and TRBJ1-1, with TRBD1 matching 7 bases. TRBV23-1 is known as an ORF, though its function is uncertain. The junction had 5 bases not matched to a gene; V was cut back by 2 bases and J by 2 bases. The CDR3 length is 15 residues. In DNA, the CDR3 is TGCGCCAGCAGTCAACCCCCAGGGGGAAACACTGAAGCTTTCTTT. This encodes CASSQPPGGNTEAFF.

The count of this clone is one. The chain employs TRBV10-2 and TRBJ1-2; D may be TRBD1 (6 bases). The CDR3 has 15 residues. V lost 6 bases and J 5 bases, leaving 19 bases between the germline ends. Germline values: CDR1 WSHSY, CDR2 SAAADI. The CDR3: CASSLLQGRFYGYTF. Written as DNA, the CDR3 is TGCGCCAGCAGCCTCTTACAGGGAAGATTTTATGGCTACACCTTC.

The chain has TRBV11-2 and TRBJ2-2, with 8 bases aligning to TRBD2. Trimming at V came to 5 bases and at J to 8 bases, leaving 10 bases not matched to a gene. The CDR3 runs to 15 residues. In germline, CDR1 is SGHAT, CDR2 FQNNGV. The CDR3 spells CASSLTGGAGGELFF. The DNA for the CDR3 is TGTGCCAGCAGCCTCACCGGGGGGGCTGGGGGGGAGCTGTTTTTT.

The chain recombines TRBV10-3 with TRBJ1-2, with D tentatively TRBD1 (5 bases). From germline, CDR1 is ENHRY and CDR2 SYGVKD. Trimming removed 3 bases from V and 7 bases from J, with 6 bases in between. CDR3 length equals 11 residues. CDR3 in amino acids: CAISERGGYTF. The CDR3 DNA reads as TGTGCCATCAGTGAAAGGGGTGGCTACACCTTC.